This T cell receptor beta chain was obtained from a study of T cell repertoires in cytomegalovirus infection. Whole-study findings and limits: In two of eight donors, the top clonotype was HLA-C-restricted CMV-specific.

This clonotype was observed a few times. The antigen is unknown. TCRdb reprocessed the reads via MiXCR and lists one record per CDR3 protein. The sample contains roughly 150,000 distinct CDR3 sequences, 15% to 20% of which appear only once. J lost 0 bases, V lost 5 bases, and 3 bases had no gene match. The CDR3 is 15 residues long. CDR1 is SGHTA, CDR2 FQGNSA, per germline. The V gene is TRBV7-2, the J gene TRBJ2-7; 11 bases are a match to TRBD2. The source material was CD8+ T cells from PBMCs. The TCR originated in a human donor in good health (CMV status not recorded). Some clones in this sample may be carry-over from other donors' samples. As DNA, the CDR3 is TGTGCCAGCAGCGTCACTAGCGGGAGCTCCTACGAGCAGTACTTC. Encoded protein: CASSVTSGSSYEQYF. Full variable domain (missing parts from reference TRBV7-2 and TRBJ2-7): GAGVSQSPSNKVTEKGKDVELRCDPISGHTALYWYRQSLGQGLEFLIYFQGNSAPDKSGLPSDRFSAERTGGSVSTLTIQRTQQEDSAVYLCASSVTSGSSYEQYFGPGTRLTVT.